Listed here are 27 T cell receptor beta chains from one sample, sequenced in a study of blood T cell repertoires in COVID-19. Some clones are missing from TCRdb's copy, which holds only in-frame ones; the method was immunoSEQ multiplex PCR. The table lists fewer than 130,000 clones, roughly four fifths of them singletons. The sample consisted of peripheral blood. Receptors originate from an older woman with acute or convalescent COVID-19.

The chain has TRBV5-4 and TRBJ2-7; perhaps TRBD2 as D (5 bases). CDR1 and CDR2 (germline): SGHNT, YYREEE (reference sequence). Trimming pared 4 bases from V and 2 bases from J, leaving 22 bases between. CDR3 length: 17 amino acids. The CDR3 DNA sequence: TGTGCCAGCAGCCTTGGAGGTACGGACTCGAAGACCTACGAGCAGTACTTC. This translates into CASSLGGTDSKTYEQYF.

The V and J genes are TRBV5-1 and TRBJ1-5, with D possibly TRBD1 on 6 matching bases. Between the trimmed V and J ends, which lost 5 bases and 4 bases, there was a span of 13 bases. In germline, CDR1 is SGHRS, CDR2 YFSETQ. CDR3 length: 14 amino acids. CDR3 in amino acids: CASRLEGGNQPQHF. The CDR3 bases are TGCGCCAGCAGGTTAGAGGGGGGGAATCAGCCCCAGCATTTT. The whole variable domain, filled in from reference TRBV5-1 and TRBJ1-5, reads KAGVTQTPRYLIKTRGQQVTLSCSPISGHRSVSWYQQTPGQGLQFLFEYFSETQRNKGNFPGRFSGRQFSNSRSEMNVSTLELGDSALYLCASRLEGGNQPQHFGDGTRLSIL.

V usage is TRBV6-6 and J usage is TRBJ1-2; D gene ambiguous. Germline V CDR1 and CDR2: MNHNY, SVGAGI (reference sequence). Trimming cost V 2 bases and J 4 bases, with 11 bases left between them. CDR3 size: 14 residues. In DNA, the CDR3 is TGTGCCAGCAGTTACCAACAGACACTCTATGGCTACACCTTC. This codes for CASSYQQTLYGYTF.

The CDR3 loop reads CASSIGAGPGNTIYF. For the CDR3, the DNA is TGTGCCAGTAGTATAGGGGCAGGGCCCGGAAACACCATATATTTT. J is TRBJ1-3 and V is TRBV19; possibly TRBD1 for D (5 bases). Germline V gives CDR1 LNHDA, CDR2 SQIVND (reference sequence). The CDR3 extends over 15 amino acids. V gave up 1 base and J gave up 4 bases, with 11 bases separating them.

The V call is TRBV11-3, the J call TRBJ1-6, with D tentatively TRBD1 (5 bases). The V end was cut by 5 bases, the J end by 4 bases, with 12 bases between. The CDR3 extends over 15 amino acids. From germline, CDR1 is SGHNT and CDR2 YENEEA. The CDR3 loop is CASSPRDGYNSPLHF. The CDR3 nucleotides read TGTGCCAGCAGCCCGCGGGACGGATATAATTCACCCCTCCACTTT.

As concerns this clone: The junction does not match germline at one end; this may be a read error. This sequence joins TRBV10-3 and TRBJ1-1, with D perhaps TRBD1 (6 bases). CDR3 length: 16 residues. The germline gives CDR1 ENHRY, CDR2 SYGVKD. The CDR3 region has the DNA TGTGCCATCACTGAGGAACAGGGTACCATGAACACTGAAGCTTTCTTT. This translates into CAITEEQGTMNTEAFF.

The gene calls are TRBV28 and TRBJ2-5, with 8 bases identical to TRBD1. Germline V CDR1 and CDR2: MDHEN, SYDVKM. J gave up 4 bases and V 2 bases, and 3 bases lay outside the gene matches. The CDR3 is made up of 14 amino acids. CDR3 sequence reads: CASSLAGGGETQYF. The DNA for the CDR3 is TGTGCCAGCAGTTTAGCAGGGGGCGGAGAGACCCAGTACTTC. Combining the CDR3 with reference TRBV28 and TRBJ2-5 gives the whole variable domain DVKVTQSSRYLVKRTGEKVFLECVQDMDHENMFWYRQDPGLGLRLIYFSYDVKMKEKGDIPEGYSVSREKKERFSLILESASTNQTSMYLCASSLAGGGETQYFGPGTRLLVL.

The rearrangement links TRBV11-3 to TRBJ2-3; 7 bases map to TRBD2. Per the germline V gene, CDR1 is SGHNT and CDR2 is YENEEA. The V gene end was trimmed by 5 bases and the J gene end by 3 bases; junction bases not matched to a gene: 5. The CDR3 runs 14 residues. The CDR3 DNA is TGTGCCAGCAGCGATACGGGACTAACAGATACGCAGTATTTT. It codes for CASSDTGLTDTQYF.

This chain uses TRBV19 with TRBJ2-3; the match to TRBD2 covers 10 bases. Trimming at V came to 5 bases and at J to 5 bases, leaving 4 bases not matched to a gene. From germline, CDR1 is LNHDA and CDR2 SQIVND (reference sequence). The CDR3 totals 14 residues. The CDR3, as DNA: TGTGCCAGTAGTCTCGGACTAGCGGTAGATACGCAGTATTTT. This sequence encodes CASSLGLAVDTQYF.

This clone showed up just a few times. The J gene is TRBJ2-1, the V gene TRBV19, with 9 nucleotides matching TRBD2. Trimming at V came to 5 bases and at J to 7 bases, leaving 6 bases not matched to a gene. The CDR3 consists of 14 residues. Per germline, CDR1 LNHDA and CDR2 SQIVND (reference sequence). The CDR3 DNA sequence: TGTGCCAGTAGTCTCCAGCGGGGGGTTAATGAGCAGTTCTTC. Amino acid sequence: CASSLQRGVNEQFF.

The genes are TRBV7-9 and TRBJ1-5; D not resolved. There are 13 residues in the CDR3. Deletions cut 6 bases from V and 6 bases from J, with 12 bases between. In germline, CDR1 is SEHNR, CDR2 FQNEAQ (reference sequence). This chain's CDR3 is CASSRGSGQPQHF. DNA of the CDR3: TGTGCCAGCAGTAGAGGGTCGGGTCAGCCCCAGCATTTT.

The V gene is TRBV6-5, the J gene TRBJ1-3; D not certain. The CDR3 sequence is 14 residues long. Trimming removed 8 bases from V and 3 bases from J, with 14 bases in between. Per the germline V gene, CDR1 is MNHEY and CDR2 is SVGAGI. The CDR3 is CASLRRGFGNTIYF. The CDR3 nucleotides read TGTGCCAGCCTTCGTCGGGGATTTGGAAACACCATATATTTT.

The rearrangement joins TRBV7-6 to TRBJ2-7; 8 bases are a match to TRBD1. The trim removed 5 bases at V and 6 bases at J, leaving 12 bases unmatched. Germline V lookup: CDR1 SGHVS, CDR2 FNYEAQ. The CDR3 contains 15 residues. This chain's CDR3 is CASSPMIDRGREQYF. CDR3 DNA: TGTGCCAGCAGCCCAATGATTGACAGGGGACGCGAGCAGTACTTC. Full variable domain (rest looked up from reference TRBV7-6 and TRBJ2-7): GAGVSQSPRYKVTKRGQDVALRCDPISGHVSLYWYRQALGQGPEFLTYFNYEAQQDKSGLPNDRFSAERPEGSISTLTIQRTEQRDSAMYRCASSPMIDRGREQYFGPGTRLTVT.

This chain joins TRBV25-1 and TRBJ1-4, with 9 bases that match TRBD1. The germline CDR1 and CDR2 sequences are MGHDK and SYGVNS. The CDR3 loop spans 16 amino acids. V gave up 0 bases and J gave up 7 bases; unmatched junction bases: 6. CDR3 protein: CASSEYPGQGREKLFF. In DNA, the CDR3 is TGTGCCAGCAGTGAATATCCGGGACAGGGTCGTGAAAAACTGTTTTTT.

V gene TRBV9 combines with J gene TRBJ2-7; TRBD1 matches 7 bases. V was clipped by 4 bases and J by 6 bases; unmatched bases: 13. The germline V gene encodes CDR1 SGDLS and CDR2 YYNGEE. The length of the CDR3 is 15 residues. The DNA for the CDR3 is TGTGCCAGCAGCCCCCGTTGGGGACAGATACCCGAGCAGTACTTC. Amino acid sequence: CASSPRWGQIPEQYF.

The chain is built from TRBV3-1 (or the pseudogene TRBV3-2) and TRBJ2-3; 9 positions agree with TRBD2. The CDR3 spans 15 residues. Losses at the gene ends were 4 bases for V and 6 bases for J; bases not matched to a gene: 8. The V gene's germline CDR1 is LGHDT and CDR2 YNNKEL (reference sequence). CDR3 nucleotide sequence: TGTGCCAGCAGCCCATTCGCGGGGGGGCGTGATACGCAGTATTTT. It codes for CASSPFAGGRDTQYF.

This clone was observed a few times. This chain connects TRBV30 to TRBJ2-7; 7 bases are a match to TRBD1. Germline V gene data show CDR1 as GTSNPN and CDR2 as SVGIG (reference sequence). The V gene end was trimmed by 4 bases and the J gene end by 2 bases; junction bases not matched to a gene: 11. The CDR3 contains 15 residues. The CDR3: CAWKVFGTDTYEQYF. The CDR3 region has the DNA TGTGCCTGGAAGGTTTTCGGGACAGACACCTACGAGCAGTACTTC.

The rearrangement uses TRBV4-1 and TRBJ2-2; 8 nucleotides agree with TRBD2. The V and J ends lost 3 bases and 6 bases, in that order; junction bases with no gene match: 12. The CDR3 sequence is 17 residues long. Germline CDR1 and CDR2: MGHRA and YSYEKL. The CDR3 DNA sequence: TGCGCCAGCAGCCATACTATTGCGGGGGGAGTAGCCGGGGAGCTGTTTTTT. This gives the protein CASSHTIAGGVAGELFF.

J is TRBJ1-6 and V is TRBV27; 7 nucleotides align to TRBD1. CDR1 MNHEY and CDR2 SMNVEV come from the germline V gene (reference sequence). The CDR3 runs 16 residues. Losses at the gene ends were 2 bases for V and 9 bases for J; bases not matched to a gene: 10. The DNA for the CDR3 is TGTGCCAGCAGTTTACTGACAGGGTTTGGTCTTTCACCCCTCCACTTT. Its translation is CASSLLTGFGLSPLHF.

V and J are TRBV19 and TRBJ2-7, with 7 nucleotides matching TRBD2. Germline-derived CDR1 and CDR2 are LNHDA and SQIVND (reference sequence). The CDR3 is made up of 13 amino acids. The V and J ends lost 3 bases and 6 bases, in that order; junction bases with no gene match: 5. The CDR3 sequence: CASSMAQRGEQYF. In DNA, the CDR3 is TGTGCCAGTAGTATGGCGCAGCGGGGCGAGCAGTACTTC.

As concerns this clone: This specimen includes other DNA sequences encoding the same CDR3. This chain uses TRBV12-3 or TRBV12-4 with TRBJ1-1; D not certain. V dropped 2 bases and J dropped 3 bases, with 7 bases sitting between them. The length of the CDR3 is 13 residues. The CDR3 sequence is CASSLTGDTEAFF. The CDR3 nucleotides are TGTGCCAGCAGTTTAACCGGGGACACTGAAGCTTTCTTT.

The CDR3 protein is CASSSRVGSYEQYF. In DNA, the CDR3 is TGTGCCAGTAGTAGCCGGGTCGGTTCCTACGAGCAGTACTTC. The chain is built from TRBV19 and TRBJ2-7; D not certain. CDR3 length: 14 residues. The germline CDR1 and CDR2 sequences are LNHDA and SQIVND (reference sequence). The V and J ends lost 4 bases and 1 base respectively, with 11 bases between them.

For the CDR3, the DNA is TGTGCCACCAGTGATGCGACAGACAGTGGTGAAAAACTGTTTTTT. Translating it yields CATSDATDSGEKLFF. This chain uses TRBV24-1 with TRBJ1-4; possibly TRBD1 for D (5 bases). V lost 3 bases and J lost 7, with 14 bases in between. The CDR3 length is 15 residues. Germline lookup yields CDR1 KGHDR and CDR2 SFDVKD.

This chain joins TRBV13 and TRBJ2-7; D may be TRBD2 (7 bases). The CDR3 totals 15 residues. V lost 4 bases, J lost 2 bases, and 15 bases lay in between. The germline V gene encodes CDR1 PRHDT and CDR2 FYEKMQ (reference sequence). The CDR3 DNA sequence: TGTGCCAGCAGCTCGCGACAGGCGGGGGCCTACGAGCAGTACTTC. Its protein is CASSSRQAGAYEQYF.

V usage is TRBV4-3 and J usage is TRBJ1-2; 9 bases fit TRBD1. The germline CDR1 and CDR2 sequences are LGHNA and YSLEER. The CDR3 contains 14 residues. The V and J ends lost 2 bases and 5 bases, in that order; junction bases with no gene match: 3. DNA of the CDR3: TGCGCCAGCAGCCAACAGACAGGGGGATATGGCTACACCTTC. It codes for CASSQQTGGYGYTF.

The chain couples TRBV3-1 (or the pseudogene TRBV3-2) to TRBJ2-1; no clear D gene. The germline CDR1 and CDR2 sequences are LGHDT and YNNKEL (reference sequence). The CDR3 spans 13 residues. Trimming took 2 bases from V and 10 from J, leaving 12 bases between them. CDR3 coding DNA: TGTGCCAGCAGCCAACTACGAGGAAAGGAGCAGTTCTTC. Its translation is CASSQLRGKEQFF.

This chain connects TRBV6-6 to TRBJ1-1, with TRBD1 as a possible D gene (5 bases). The CDR3 is 16 amino acids. V shed 2 bases and J shed 6 bases, with 19 bases lying between them. Looked up from germline, CDR1 is MNHNY and CDR2 is SVGAGI (reference sequence). The CDR3 coding sequence is TGTGCCAGCAGTTACCCAAGACAGTTGAGGCCTTCTGAAGCTTTCTTT. Its protein product is CASSYPRQLRPSEAFF.